A selection of T cell receptor beta chains follows, all from one sample in a study of CD8 T cells in Susac syndrome. Each CDR3 protein is one row after TCRdb ran MiXCR on the immunoSEQ multiplex PCR reads. This sample yields approximately 300,000 distinct CDR3 sequences, of which about 89% are seen a single time; around 0.18% belongs to the top ten. Sequencing was carried out using CD8+ T cells from PBMCs. These receptors were collected from a human donor with multiple sclerosis. Each CDR3 is given with its conserved first and last residue. A D gene is named only where the DNA matches it firmly. The size field is filled for only some rows; it gives once, few, many or a size class.

d_call	clone_size	v_call	j_call	cdr3_aa	cdr3_nt
NA	NA	TRBV7-6	TRBJ2-3	CASSLGVLTTDTQYF	TGTGCCAGCAGCTTAGGGGTCCTAACCACAGATACGCAGTATTTT
NA	NA	TRBV4-1	TRBJ2-7	CASSQIRGGQRPTYEQYF	TGCGCCAGCAGCCAAATCCGTGGCGGGCAGCGACCAACCTACGAGCAGTACTTC
NA	NA	TRBV20-1	TRBJ1-3	CSARDRMSSGNTIYF	TGCAGTGCTAGAGACAGGATGAGCTCTGGAAACACCATATATTTT
NA	few	TRBV5-6	TRBJ2-5	CASSPQGVETQYF	TGTGCCAGCAGCCCGCAGGGCGTGGAGACCCAGTACTTC
TRBD1	NA	TRBV13	TRBJ2-3	CASSPYRGPADTQYF	TGTGCCAGCAGCCCGTACAGGGGGCCAGCAGATACGCAGTATTTT
NA	NA	TRBV9	TRBJ2-3	CASSVGGGSPTDTQYF	TGTGCCAGCAGCGTGGGGGGCGGGAGCCCCACAGATACGCAGTATTTT
NA	NA	TRBV5-1	TRBJ2-7	CASSLAGAGDPYEQYF	TGCGCCAGCAGCTTGGCGGGGGCGGGTGACCCCTACGAGCAGTACTTC
NA	NA	TRBV30	TRBJ1-1	CAWGTSEREAFF	TGTGCCTGGGGGACGTCGGAGAGAGAAGCTTTCTTT
NA	NA	TRBV15	TRBJ1-5	CATSRQGIHQPQHF	TGTGCCACCAGCAGACAGGGAATTCATCAGCCCCAGCATTTT
NA	once	TRBV4-1	TRBJ2-5	CASSQEGGAGETQYF	TGCGCCAGCAGCCAAGAAGGCGGGGCCGGAGAGACCCAGTACTTC
NA	NA	TRBV29-1	TRBJ2-3	CSAINPAGYTQYF	TGCAGCGCGATTAATCCTGCTGGGTATACGCAGTATTTT
NA	NA	TRBV6-2/TRBV6-3	TRBJ2-5	CASTSQETQYF	TGTGCCAGCACCTCACAAGAGACCCAGTACTTC
NA	NA	TRBV4-3	TRBJ2-3	CASSQGGVSTDTQYF	TGCGCCAGCAGCCAAGGGGGAGTGAGCACAGATACGCAGTATTTT
NA	NA	TRBV29-1	TRBJ2-5	CSVEKSGQQETQYF	TGCAGCGTTGAGAAGTCAGGGCAACAAGAGACCCAGTACTTC
TRBD1	NA	TRBV20-1	TRBJ2-7	CSATPSIRDRVYEQYF	TGCAGTGCTACACCTTCCATCCGGGACAGGGTGTACGAGCAGTACTTC
TRBD2	NA	TRBV15	TRBJ2-3	CATAGGSSTDTQYF	TGTGCCACCGCGGGGGGTTCTAGCACAGATACGCAGTATTTT